The clone carrying this T cell receptor beta chain was seen ten or more times. Its cognate antigen is unknown. The record originates from a study of T-cell reconstitution after alpha-beta-depleted transplantation in children. Study-wide points: One year post-transplant, T-cell counts and diversity were largely derived from T cells produced anew. Reportedly, only several hundred clones from non-depleted graft cells drove alpha-beta T-cell counts at about two months.

Trimming removed 2 bases from V and 3 bases from J, with 11 bases in between. This CDR3 region has 13 residues. Germline V CDR1 and CDR2: DFQATT, SNEGSKA (reference sequence). Unique molecular identifiers featured in how the TCRbeta library was prepared. TCRdb reprocessed the PCR reads via MiXCR and lists one record per CDR3 protein. The table includes almost 250,000 distinct CDR3 sequences, roughly 23% detected once. This sequence originates from a girl aged 2 to 9 with Fanconi anemia, due to receive a stem cell transplant. The sequencing here drew on PBMCs, taken before TCRalphabeta/CD19-depleted stem cell transplant. The chain recombines TRBV20-1 with TRBJ2-7, with D unresolved. The CDR3 spells CSARPDFRYEQYF. In nucleotides, the CDR3 is TGCAGTGCTAGACCCGACTTCCGCTACGAGCAGTACTTC.